The clone carrying this T cell receptor beta chain has more than one count but fewer than ten. Antigen specificity is unknown. The entry originates in a study of human T cells and chemical hapten exposure. Across the study: Alopecia universalis, totalis or areata was present in patients who were mostly female. Notes on the study in general: Patch test score was positively correlated with the counts of PT1 expanded TCRs.

V was shortened by 4 bases and J by 4 bases, with 11 bases between the two germline ends. Per germline, CDR1 MNHNY and CDR2 SVGAGI (reference sequence). The CDR3 is 14 amino acids. TCRdb itself ran the RACE reads through MiXCR, one entry per CDR3 protein. The sample contains some 250,000 distinct CDR3 sequences, approximately 7.5% of which appear only once. Time point indicated: pre-sensitization, week 0. The treatment was: therapeutic diphenylcyclopropenone sensitization with weekly scalp DPC. Sample donors consisted of patients with alopecia, aged 18 to 70 years, who were suitable for DPC. Specimen: whole blood, collected in connection with sensitization to the hapten diphenylcyclopropenone (DPC). V is TRBV6-6 and J is TRBJ1-5, with D perhaps TRBD1 (6 bases). This TCR derives from a man aged 18-30 years with alopecia areata. Some clones in this sample may be carry-over from other donors' samples. This CDR3 reads CASSSRQDNQPQHF. The CDR3 DNA sequence: TGTGCCAGCAGTTCTCGACAGGATAATCAGCCCCAGCATTTT.